Listed below are T cell receptor beta chains from one sample, sequenced in a study of Graves' ophthalmopathy and Graves' hyperthyroidism. TCRdb redid the calling of the multiplex PCR reads with MiXCR, one entry per CDR3 protein. The sample shows a few hundred thousand distinct CDR3 sequences, 15% to 17% of them seen only once. The sample taken for sequencing was peripheral blood. Receptor source: a woman aged 18-29 years with stable Graves' hyperthyroidism. Each CDR3 is given with its conserved first and last residue. Each record gives: CDR3 length, clone size, J gene, D gene, V gene, CDR3 protein, CDR3 DNA. The D gene is left open where the match is weak. Some rows have no size entry. The others give once, few or many, or a class for an expanded clone.

>17|few|TRBJ1-5|TRBD1|TRBV5-1
CAGTEGATGTFNQPQHF
TGCGCCGGCACCGAGGGGGCGACAGGGACCTTCAATCAGCCCCAGCATTTT
>14|many|TRBJ1-1|NA|TRBV6-1
CASSEALSYTEAFF
TGTGCCAGCAGTGAAGCGCTAAGTTACACTGAAGCTTTCTTT
>14|many|TRBJ2-5|TRBD2|TRBV20-1
CSARVGTTGETQYF
TGCAGTGCTAGAGTTGGGACTACGGGGGAGACCCAGTACTTC
>16|NA|TRBJ2-7|TRBD1|TRBV6-1
CASSDLTGTEPYEQYF
TGTGCCAGCAGTGATTTAACCGGGACAGAACCCTACGAGCAGTACTTC
>17|NA|TRBJ1-4|TRBD1|TRBV2
CASSELTGEATNEKLFF
TGTGCCAGCAGTGAACTCACAGGGGAGGCAACTAATGAAAAACTGTTTTTT
>16|few|TRBJ1-1|NA|TRBV5-6
CASSLGPDRMNTEAFF
TGTGCCAGCAGCTTGGGGCCCGACAGAATGAACACTGAAGCTTTCTTT
>14|many|TRBJ1-2|NA|TRBV6-5
CASSGGGNNYGYTF
TGTGCCAGCAGCGGGGGAGGGAACAACTATGGCTACACCTTC
>16|many|TRBJ2-2|TRBD2|TRBV19
CASRNERGGSTGELFF
TGTGCCAGTAGAAACGAGCGGGGGGGTTCCACCGGGGAGCTGTTTTTT
>16|NA|TRBJ1-2|NA|TRBV12-3/TRBV12-4
CASSPLEGILDRGYTF
TGTGCCAGCAGCCCTTTGGAGGGGATCTTAGATCGTGGTTACACCTTC
>18|many|TRBJ1-2|NA|TRBV19
CASSIPFRQALGNYGYTF
TGTGCCAGTAGTATCCCATTCAGGCAGGCCCTGGGGAACTATGGCTACACCTTC
>17|few|TRBJ2-2|TRBD1|TRBV7-3
CASSPGTGGVTPGELFF
TGTGCCAGCAGCCCCGGGACAGGGGGCGTTACCCCGGGGGAGCTGTTTTTT
>16|many|TRBJ1-1|NA|TRBV14
CASSHSHGGSNTEAFF
TGTGCCAGCAGCCATAGTCACGGGGGGTCGAACACTGAAGCTTTCTTT
>14|many|TRBJ2-5|TRBD2|TRBV18
CASSPPGGLETQYF
TGTGCCAGCTCACCACCGGGAGGGCTGGAGACCCAGTACTTC
>16|many|TRBJ1-5|TRBD1|TRBV12-5
CASGSGTGGNWEPQHF
TGTGCTAGTGGTTCGGGGACAGGGGGCAATTGGGAGCCCCAGCATTTT
>13|many|TRBJ1-2|NA|TRBV6-5
CASSQGSVDGYTF
TGTGCCAGCAGTCAGGGAAGCGTGGATGGCTACACCTTC
>15|NA|TRBJ1-2|NA|TRBV18
CASSPIRDASASYTF
TGTGCCAGCTCACCCATACGGGACGCATCTGCGAGCTACACCTTC
>18|many|TRBJ2-4|NA|TRBV4-2
CASSQVTSRVGVKNIQYF
TGTGCCAGCAGCCAAGTAACCAGCAGGGTAGGGGTCAAAAACATTCAGTACTTC
>17|many|TRBJ1-1|NA|TRBV12-3/TRBV12-4
CASSPRAGSKIRTEAFF
TGTGCCAGCAGTCCTAGGGCCGGGTCGAAAATCCGAACTGAAGCTTTCTTT
>16|many|TRBJ1-1|NA|TRBV6-1
CASSGRQPGKNTEAFF
TGTGCCAGCAGTGGTCGGCAGCCTGGAAAGAACACTGAAGCTTTCTTT
>15|many|TRBJ1-2|NA|TRBV19
CASSMAGTTSYGYTF
TGTGCCAGTAGTATGGCCGGGACAACTTCCTATGGCTACACCTTC
>13|many|TRBJ2-5|TRBD2|TRBV12-3/TRBV12-4
CATSPRGWETQYF
TGTGCCACTTCCCCGCGGGGGTGGGAGACCCAGTACTTC
>12|many|TRBJ1-2|NA|TRBV4-1
CASSQGRSGYTF
TGCGCCAGCAGCCAAGGGAGGAGTGGCTACACCTTC
>16|few|TRBJ1-5|TRBD1|TRBV6-1
CASSAQGGDRHQPQHF
TGTGCCAGCAGTGCCCAGGGGGGGGACAGGCATCAGCCCCAGCATTTT